The clone carrying this T cell receptor beta chain was counted between two and nine times. Only in-frame clones appear in the TCRdb table, and some are missing; sequencing was by immunoSEQ multiplex PCR. The table includes 150,000 to 200,000 clones, around 90% detected once. These data are taken from a study of blood T cell repertoires in COVID-19. The specimen was peripheral blood. The origin of this receptor is a man aged 45-60 years with acute or convalescent COVID-19.

The CDR3 reads CAWSGTSGLTDTQYF. The CDR3 coding sequence is TGTGCCTGGAGTGGGACTAGCGGACTCACAGATACGCAGTATTTT. The chain is built from TRBV30 and TRBJ2-3; 10 positions match TRBD2. The CDR3 sequence is 15 residues long. With V trimmed by 1 base and J by 2 bases, 3 bases remained unmatched. Germline V CDR1 and CDR2: GTSNPN, SVGIG (reference sequence).